These T cell receptor beta chains were read from a single sample in a study of T cells in localized non-small cell lung cancer. Produced via immunoSEQ multiplex PCR; TCRdb's table is partial and in-frame only. The table records tens of thousands of clones, 70% to 90% of them present only once. Here the sequenced sample was peripheral blood, taken before any cancer treatment. All receptors derive from a woman aged 35-75 years with stage I squamous cell lung carcinoma. Both conserved end residues are part of each CDR3. Each record gives: clone size, D gene, V gene, J gene, CDR3 protein, CDR3 DNA. D genes are given only for firm matches. Rows may omit the clone size; those that give it use once, few, many or a size class.

NA	NA	TRBV29-1	TRBJ1-1	CSVDGVGDTEAFF	TGCAGCGTTGATGGGGTGGGGGACACTGAAGCTTTCTTT
once	TRBD2	TRBV25-1	TRBJ2-3	CASSFDTSVADTQYF	TGTGCCAGCAGTTTCGACACTAGCGTCGCAGATACGCAGTATTTT
NA	NA	TRBV10-1	TRBJ2-3	CASSESGGPDTQYF	TGCGCCAGCAGTGAGTCTGGAGGGCCAGATACGCAGTATTTT
once	TRBD1	TRBV6-5	TRBJ2-2	CASSYRTGLRELFF	TGTGCCAGCAGTTACCGGACAGGGCTTAGGGAGCTGTTTTTT
NA	TRBD1	TRBV10-3	TRBJ1-5	CAISAQGPDQPQHF	TGTGCCATCAGTGCACAGGGGCCCGATCAGCCCCAGCATTTT
NA	NA	TRBV21-1	TRBJ1-1	CATGIRQGRKTEAFF	TGTGCCACCGGAATTCGACAGGGAAGGAAGACTGAAGCTTTCTTT
NA	NA	TRBV11-3	TRBJ2-7	CASSFRTEYEQYF	TGTGCCAGCAGCTTCCGGACCGAGTACGAGCAGTACTTC
NA	TRBD2	TRBV9	TRBJ2-3	CASSVTAGGSTDTQYF	TGTGCCAGCAGCGTTACAGCGGGGGGGAGCACAGATACGCAGTATTTT
NA	TRBD1	TRBV6-5	TRBJ2-7	CASSFYRGYEQYF	TGTGCCAGCAGTTTTTACAGGGGGTACGAGCAGTACTTC
NA	NA	TRBV2	TRBJ1-1	CASSGVVNTEAFF	TGTGCCAGCAGTGGGGTGGTTAACACTGAAGCTTTCTTT
NA	TRBD1	TRBV28	TRBJ2-4	CASRRQGKNIQYF	TGTGCCAGCAGACGACAGGGGAAAAACATTCAGTACTTC
NA	NA	TRBV30	TRBJ2-7	CAARGDNPYEQYF	TGTGCCGCCCGGGGGGACAATCCTTACGAGCAGTACTTC
NA	NA	TRBV6-5	TRBJ1-1	CASSYSDRMNTEAFF	TGTGCCAGCAGTTATTCGGACAGAATGAACACTGAAGCTTTCTTT
NA	NA	TRBV2	TRBJ2-2	CASSVENTGELFF	TGTGCCAGCAGTGTAGAAAACACCGGGGAGCTGTTTTTT
once	TRBD1	TRBV7-3	TRBJ2-3	CASSPITDREFADTQYF	TGTGCCAGCAGCCCAATCACGGACAGGGAGTTCGCAGATACGCAGTATTTT
NA	NA	TRBV7-9	TRBJ2-4	CAGEQLLGDIQYF	TGTGCCGGTGAACAGTTACTTGGGGACATTCAGTACTTC
NA	TRBD1	TRBV27	TRBJ1-6	CASSRWGQENSPLHF	TGTGCCAGCAGTCGTTGGGGACAGGAAAATTCACCCCTCCACTTT
NA	NA	TRBV7-2	TRBJ1-5	CASSLVLNQPQHF	TGTGCCAGCAGCTTAGTCCTGAATCAGCCCCAGCATTTT
NA	NA	TRBV5-1	TRBJ1-4	CASSPDTYSGKLFF	TGCGCCAGCAGCCCGGACACTTACTCGGGGAAACTGTTTTTT
NA	NA	TRBV30	TRBJ1-6	CAWRNLNSDSPLHF	TGTGCCTGGAGGAATCTGAATAGTGATTCACCCCTCCACTTT
NA	TRBD2	TRBV5-1	TRBJ2-7	CASSTRLAGPYEQYF	TGCGCCAGCAGCACAAGACTAGCGGGGCCTTACGAGCAGTACTTC
NA	NA	TRBV5-1	TRBJ2-2	CASGGGPNTGELFF	TGCGCCAGCGGTGGGGGCCCGAACACCGGGGAGCTGTTTTTT
NA	NA	TRBV5-4	TRBJ1-4	CASSERATNEKLFF	TGTGCCAGCAGCGAGAGGGCAACTAATGAAAAACTGTTTTTT
NA	NA	TRBV7-2	TRBJ1-4	CASSQVHLEKLFF	TGTGCCAGCAGCCAGGTCCATCTTGAAAAACTGTTTTTT
NA	NA	TRBV7-9	TRBJ1-1	CASSVQGADTEAFF	TGTGCCAGCAGCGTACAGGGAGCTGACACTGAAGCTTTCTTT
NA	NA	TRBV2	TRBJ2-3	CACTAGPSTDTQYF	TGTGCCTGCACAGCGGGTCCTAGCACAGATACGCAGTATTTT
NA	NA	TRBV2	TRBJ1-1	CASRSGMNTEAFF	TGTGCCAGCAGATCTGGGATGAACACTGAAGCTTTCTTT
NA	TRBD1	TRBV30	TRBJ1-2	CAWRRPGQGFGYGYTF	TGTGCCTGGAGACGACCGGGACAGGGGTTTGGCTATGGCTACACCTTC
NA	NA	TRBV5-4	TRBJ1-1	CASSQAAGLYTEAFF	TGTGCCAGCAGCCAAGCGGCCGGATTATACACTGAAGCTTTCTTT
NA	TRBD1	TRBV7-9	TRBJ1-2	CASERKGQKMIYGYTF	TGTGCCAGCGAGCGGAAGGGACAGAAGATGATCTATGGCTACACCTTC
NA	NA	TRBV28	TRBJ1-5	CASSAGFSNQPQHF	TGTGCCAGCAGCGCAGGATTTAGCAATCAGCCCCAGCATTTT
NA	NA	TRBV14	TRBJ1-4	CASSQFGGSTNEKLFF	TGTGCCAGCAGCCAATTCGGGGGATCAACTAATGAAAAACTGTTTTTT
NA	NA	TRBV30	TRBJ2-6	CAWSRADGVLTF	TGTGCCTGGAGTAGGGCGGACGGCGTCCTGACTTTC
NA	NA	TRBV14	TRBJ2-5	CASSQGGQETQYF	TGTGCCAGCAGCCAAGGAGGCCAAGAGACCCAGTACTTC
NA	TRBD2	TRBV7-9	TRBJ2-1	CASQYSGGRYEQFF	TGTGCCAGCCAATATAGCGGGGGGCGGTATGAGCAGTTCTTC
NA	NA	TRBV5-1	TRBJ2-5	CASSALVTETQYF	TGCGCCAGCAGCGCACTGGTAACTGAGACCCAGTACTTC
NA	TRBD2	TRBV25-1	TRBJ2-1	CASSEWGGSDEQFF	TGTGCCAGCAGTGAGTGGGGGGGTAGCGATGAGCAGTTCTTC
NA	NA	TRBV18	TRBJ2-3	CASSPDLDTQYF	TGTGCCAGCTCACCAGACTTAGATACGCAGTATTTT
NA	NA	TRBV14	TRBJ2-2	CASSPTLDTGELFF	TGTGCCAGCAGCCCAACTTTGGACACCGGGGAGCTGTTTTTT
NA	NA	TRBV30	TRBJ2-1	CAWSLVGGNAEQFF	TGTGCCTGGAGTCTCGTTGGGGGGAACGCCGAGCAGTTCTTC
NA	NA	TRBV4-1	TRBJ1-1	CASSQVRGSATEAFF	TGCGCCAGCAGCCAAGTTCGGGGTTCAGCCACTGAAGCTTTCTTT
NA	TRBD1	TRBV6-5	TRBJ1-1	CASRGTAGAFF	TGTGCCAGCAGAGGGACAGCTGGCGCTTTCTTT
NA	NA	TRBV9	TRBJ2-3	CASSDGPQSSTDTQYF	TGTGCCAGCAGCGACGGACCCCAGTCTAGCACAGATACGCAGTATTTT
NA	TRBD1	TRBV19	TRBJ1-1	CASSVTDRRSEAFF	TGTGCCAGTAGTGTTACGGACAGGAGGTCCGAAGCTTTCTTT
NA	NA	TRBV6-7	TRBJ2-7	CASKTGDEQYF	TGTGCCAGCAAGACGGGAGACGAGCAGTACTTC
NA	NA	TRBV5-6	TRBJ2-3	CASSLAVTSTDTQYF	TGTGCCAGCAGCTTGGCGGTAACTAGCACAGATACGCAGTATTTT
NA	TRBD1	TRBV7-8	TRBJ1-2	CASSHDRDGGGYTF	TGTGCCAGCAGCCACGACAGGGACGGTGGAGGCTACACCTTC
NA	NA	TRBV6-1	TRBJ1-5	CASSGSGVNQPQHF	TGTGCCAGCAGTGGGTCGGGGGTTAATCAGCCCCAGCATTTT